This T cell receptor (beta chain) came from a study of blood T cell repertoires in COVID-19. J lost 0 bases, V lost 1 base, and 3 bases had no gene match. CDR3 size: 18 residues. Germline CDR1 reads MGHRA; CDR2 reads YSYEKL. Per the study methods: The authors estimated nucleated cell counts from reference gene primer amplification. The table came from immunoSEQ multiplex PCR; TCRdb's copy has only in-frame clones and leaves some out. That table gives V, J and clone size, and the DNA gave D and trimming. The data show a few hundred thousand clones, with approximately 78% seen just once and around 8% held by the top ten.

Sequencing input: peripheral blood. This rearrangement joins TRBV4-1 to TRBJ2-6, with TRBD2 matching over 10 bases. The sequence was collected from a woman older than 75 with COVID-19, enrolled during active disease. CDR3 amino acids: CASSQGSGGASGANVLTF. CDR3 coding DNA: TGCGCCAGCAGCCAAGGGAGCGGGGGGGCCTCTGGGGCCAACGTCCTGACTTTC.